This note documents a single TCR beta chain sequence. Its specificity is not known. The data derive from a study of memory CD4+ T cells and cytomegalovirus serostatus. Study results and caveats: CD4+ memory repertoires contained about two fifths of the roughly 160 reported CMV TCRbeta sequences.

Single viable CD3+CD4+CD8-CD45RO+ cells were sorted as the memory CD4+ T cells. CDR3 length: 14 amino acids. Germline V CDR1 and CDR2: MGHRA, YSYEKL. The V end lost 4 bases, the J end lost 4 bases, and 13 bases lay between the germline ends. As originally analysed: After removing out-of-frame reads, 2.3 million or so distinct TCRbeta sequences remained. TCRdb's copy holds only in-frame clones and misses some; the assay was immunoSEQ multiplex PCR. V, J and clone size are those of that table, while D and trimming were read from the DNA. Of about 75,000 clones listed, about 78% are singletons. Sequencing input: memory CD4+ T cells from blood. The genes are TRBV4-1 and TRBJ1-1; D is unresolved. The receptor was derived from an adult in good health and CMV-seropositive. In nucleotides, the CDR3 is TGCGCCAGCAGCCTGCTCGGGGTTGCCACTGAAGCTTTCTTT. Protein sequence: CASSLLGVATEAFF.